The 29 T cell receptor beta chains reported below all come from one sample, sequenced in a study of T-cell reconstitution after alpha-beta-depleted transplantation in children. Unique molecular identifiers were incorporated during preparation of the TCRbeta library. Each CDR3 protein is one row after TCRdb ran MiXCR on the PCR reads. In the table there are just over 200,000 distinct CDR3 sequences, approximately 8% of which are singletons. The specimen was PBMCs, mostly from graft donor cells, collected 360 days after TCRalphabeta/CD19-depleted stem cell transplant. These receptors all come from a male patient between 2 and 15 years old who had a stem cell transplant for acute myeloid leukemia, so the T cells may come from the graft donor.

This clonotype was observed a handful of times. The chain joins TRBV29-1 to TRBJ1-1; D gene uncertain. From germline, CDR1 is SQVTM and CDR2 ANQGSEA. Trimming removed 1 base from V and 0 bases from J, with 9 bases in between. CDR3 length: 14 residues. CDR3 coding DNA: TGCAGCGTTGAAGGGAAGTGGATGAACACTGAAGCTTTCTTT. It encodes CSVEGKWMNTEAFF.

The table lists this clonotype with many counts. The chain has TRBV5-1 and TRBJ2-3; TRBD2 aligns across 8 bases. The V gene end was trimmed by 0 bases and the J gene end by 14 bases; junction bases not matched to a gene: 8. CDR3 size: 13 residues. Germline CDR1 and CDR2: SGHRS and YFSETQ. CDR3 sequence reads: CASSLGDGGAVYF. In DNA form, the CDR3 reads TGCGCCAGCAGCTTGGGTGACGGGGGGGCAGTGTATTTT.

This clonotype was recorded at least ten times. The chain combines TRBV5-1 with TRBJ2-1, with D perhaps matching TRBD1 (7 bases). The CDR3 is made up of 16 amino acids. The germline gives CDR1 SGHRS, CDR2 YFSETQ. V dropped 1 base and J dropped 5 bases, with 16 bases sitting between them. The CDR3 DNA is TGCGCCAGCAGCTTGCCTCGGCAGGGGGGCCACAATGAGCAGTTCTTC. Translating gives CASSLPRQGGHNEQFF.

The sample holds a few counts of this clonotype. This chain links TRBV20-1 with TRBJ2-1, with D possibly being TRBD2 (6 bases). Germline loops: CDR1 DFQATT, CDR2 SNEGSKA (reference sequence). This CDR3 comprises 17 residues. V was shortened by 0 bases and J by 1 base, with 16 bases between the two germline ends. As DNA, the CDR3 is TGCAGTGCTAGAGACCCCTTGGCGGGATTGTCCTACAATGAGCAGTTCTTC. Translating gives CSARDPLAGLSYNEQFF.

This clonotype was observed many times. V is TRBV6-1 and J is TRBJ2-2, with unresolved D. The V gene's germline CDR1 is MNHNS and CDR2 SASEGT. CDR3 size: 13 residues. Trimming pared 6 bases from V and 5 bases from J, leaving 10 bases between. The CDR3 DNA follows: TGTGCCAGCAGGACGGTAGCAACCGGGGAGCTGTTTTTT. Amino acid sequence: CASRTVATGELFF.

This clonotype was detected ten times or more. J is TRBJ2-7 and V is TRBV2, with no clear D. This CDR3 spans 13 amino acids. The germline V gene encodes CDR1 SNHLY and CDR2 FYNNEI. V was clipped by 8 bases and J by 0 bases, with 11 bases between them. CDR3 nucleotides: TGTGCCAGCTCTCCAGTGGGCTCCTACGAGCAGTACGTC. It yields the protein CASSPVGSYEQYV.

CDR3 loop: CSARFRDYEQYF. The CDR3 nucleotides are TGCAGTGCTAGGTTTCGGGACTACGAGCAGTACTTC. The chain uses TRBV20-1 and TRBJ2-7, with a possible D match to TRBD2 (5 bases). V was trimmed by 3 bases and J by 3 bases, leaving 9 bases between them. Germline lookup yields CDR1 DFQATT and CDR2 SNEGSKA (reference sequence). CDR3 size: 12 residues.

This clonotype was detected only a few times. J is TRBJ2-4 and V is TRBV12-3 or TRBV12-4; unclear D gene. Trimming removed 8 bases at V and 0 bases at J, with 14 bases between. CDR3 length equals 15 residues. The CDR3 loop is CASGASHLAKNIQYF. The CDR3 nucleotides read TGTGCCAGCGGAGCCTCCCATCTAGCCAAAAACATTCAGTACTTC.

This clonotype was counted between two and nine times. This CDR3 reads CASRRGGLEATGELFF. CDR3 bases: TGTGCCAGCAGGAGAGGGGGCCTCGAAGCCACCGGGGAGCTGTTTTTT. The chain recombines TRBV6-1 with TRBJ2-2; 7 bases are a match to TRBD1. Germline lookup yields CDR1 MNHNS and CDR2 SASEGT. The CDR3 is 16 amino acids. Trimming removed 6 bases from V and 4 bases from J; junction bases left unmatched: 11.

This clonotype was detected ten times or more. The rearrangement uses TRBV6-2 or TRBV6-3 and TRBJ2-3; no clear D. The V end lost 4 bases, the J end lost 0 bases, and 29 bases lay between the germline ends. This CDR3 spans 21 amino acids. Germline CDR1 reads MNHEY; CDR2 reads SVGEGT. The CDR3 DNA is TGTGCCAGCAGTTCTCGAGCCTACACTCGGTGGCCCGCGGCTAGCACAGATACGCAGTATTTT. The encoded protein is CASSSRAYTRWPAASTDTQYF.

With respect to this clonotype: A much larger clone lies a single base off, so this may be a read error. This chain connects TRBV3-1 to TRBJ2-1, with no clear D. Trimming removed 1 base from V and 6 bases from J, with 16 bases in between. Looked up from germline, CDR1 is LGHDT and CDR2 is YNNKEL (reference sequence). The CDR3 consists of 16 residues. Here the CDR3 DNA reads TGTGCCAGCAGCCAAGGTCTAGGAGAGATACGCAATGAGCAGTTCTTC. It is translated as CASSQGLGEIRNEQFF.

This clonotype was detected ten times or more. The chain recombines TRBV5-1 with TRBJ2-1; D might be TRBD1 (5 bases). Per the germline V gene, CDR1 is SGHRS and CDR2 is YFSETQ. Trimming pared 6 bases from V and 2 bases from J, leaving 12 bases between. The CDR3 is 14 amino acids. This CDR3 is CASTRQSAYNEQFF. The CDR3 DNA sequence: TGCGCCAGCACGAGACAGAGCGCCTACAATGAGCAGTTCTTC. Together with reference TRBV5-1 and TRBJ2-1, the CDR3 gives the full variable domain: KAGVTQTPRYLIKTRGQQVTLSCSPISGHRSVSWYQQTPGQGLQFLFEYFSETQRNKGNFPGRFSGRQFSNSRSEMNVSTLELGDSALYLCASTRQSAYNEQFFGPGTRLTVL.

This clonotype was seen many times. The CDR3 loop is CASSQESQRGTPFSYEQYF. CDR3 DNA sequence: TGCGCCAGCAGCCAAGAATCCCAGAGGGGGACACCCTTCTCCTACGAGCAGTACTTC. The V call is TRBV5-1, the J call TRBJ2-7, with a weak D call TRBD1 (6 bases). Germline values: CDR1 SGHRS, CDR2 YFSETQ. The CDR3 is 19 residues long. Deletions cut 4 bases from V and 0 bases from J, with 26 bases between. The full variable domain, in which reference TRBV5-1 and TRBJ2-7 provide the parts outside the CDR3, is KAGVTQTPRYLIKTRGQQVTLSCSPISGHRSVSWYQQTPGQGLQFLFEYFSETQRNKGNFPGRFSGRQFSNSRSEMNVSTLELGDSALYLCASSQESQRGTPFSYEQYFGPGTRLTVT.

This clonotype occurred many times. The J gene is TRBJ2-1, the V gene TRBV27; TRBD1 agrees at 10 bases. The germline CDR1 and CDR2 sequences are MNHEY and SMNVEV (reference sequence). The V segment lost 4 bases and the J segment 7 bases; nucleotides outside the gene matches: 7. The CDR3 is made up of 15 amino acids. The CDR3 nucleotides read TGTGCCAGCAGTTCCCCGGGACAGGGGACGAATGAGCAGTTCTTC. Its translation: CASSSPGQGTNEQFF.

This clonotype has a handful of counts. V is TRBV5-1 and J is TRBJ2-5, with 7 positions matching TRBD2. V dropped 1 base and J dropped 2; count of bases not matched to a gene: 5. The CDR3 totals 15 residues. CDR1 and CDR2 (germline): SGHRS, YFSETQ. CDR3 DNA sequence: TGCGCCAGCAGCTTGCAAGCGGGGCCTCAAGAGACCCAGTACTTC. Protein sequence: CASSLQAGPQETQYF.

This clonotype was counted a few times. The genes are TRBV29-1 and TRBJ2-1; D uncertain. The CDR3 is 12 residues long. The V and J ends lost 2 bases and 6 bases respectively, with 8 bases between them. Germline V gene sequence: CDR1 SQVTM, CDR2 ANQGSEA. This CDR3 is CSVEPGPNEQFF. The CDR3, as DNA: TGCAGCGTTGAACCAGGACCCAATGAGCAGTTCTTC.

This clonotype was observed a few times. The V call is TRBV7-3, the J call TRBJ2-4; 15 positions match TRBD2. Per the germline V gene, CDR1 is SGHTA and CDR2 is FQGTGA. The ends lost 0 bases at V and 2 bases at J; junction bases unmatched: 5. The CDR3 sequence is 19 residues long. CDR3 amino acids: CASSLTLGTSGGTKNIQYF. For the CDR3, the DNA is TGTGCCAGCAGCTTAACGTTGGGGACTAGCGGGGGGACCAAAAACATTCAGTACTTC.

The table lists this clonotype with many counts. The chain carries TRBV2 and TRBJ2-7; 8 nucleotides align to TRBD1. The CDR3 consists of 13 residues. The V gene's germline CDR1 is SNHLY and CDR2 FYNNEI. Trimming at V came to 6 bases and at J to 5 bases, leaving 6 bases not matched to a gene. CDR3 coding DNA: TGTGCCAGCAGAATTACAGGGGGTCACGAGCAGTACGTC. Translated: CASRITGGHEQYV.

Ten or more counts support this clonotype. The V gene is TRBV29-1, the J gene TRBJ2-5; D is perhaps TRBD2 (6 bases). V was trimmed by 8 bases and J by 4 bases, leaving 23 bases between them. The CDR3 contains 15 residues. Germline lookup yields CDR1 SQVTM and CDR2 ANQGSEA. The chain's CDR3 is CSSIFGRASGETQYF. In DNA form, the CDR3 reads TGCAGCTCCATCTTCGGGAGAGCCTCCGGAGAGACCCAGTACTTC.

This clonotype has a count of ten or more. The chain is built from TRBV7-2 and TRBJ2-7; TRBD1 matches at 7 bases. J was trimmed by 2 bases and V by 5 bases; bases with no gene match: 6. The CDR3 is 14 amino acids. The V gene's germline CDR1 is SGHTA and CDR2 FQGNSA. CDR3 bases: TGTGCCAGCAGCCCCCGGACAGGTACCTACGAGCAGTACTTC. This encodes CASSPRTGTYEQYF.

This clonotype has a count of ten or more. The gene calls are TRBV18 and TRBJ2-1; possibly TRBD1 for D (6 bases). The CDR3 spans 13 residues. V lost 2 bases and J lost 8, with 10 bases in between. The V gene's germline CDR1 is KGHSH and CDR2 LQKENI. CDR3 nucleotides: TGTGCCAGCTCACCAAGCAGGGGAGATGAGCAGTTCTTC. Encoded protein: CASSPSRGDEQFF.

The chain joins TRBV6-2 or TRBV6-3 to TRBJ1-1; D not resolved. Trimming shortened V by 6 bases and J by 1 base, and 6 bases separated the two germline ends. CDR1 and CDR2 (germline): MNHEY, SVGEGT. The CDR3 sequence is 12 residues long. This CDR3 reads CASRWANTEAFF. The DNA for the CDR3 is TGTGCCAGCAGGTGGGCGAACACTGAAGCTTTCTTT.

This clonotype was seen many times. V and J are TRBV2 and TRBJ2-3; a possible D gene is TRBD2 (6 bases). The CDR3 is made up of 14 amino acids. V was cut by 6 bases and J by 0 bases, with 10 bases left in between. The germline V gene has CDR1 SNHLY and CDR2 FYNNEI. The DNA of the CDR3 is TGTGCCAGCAGCGTAGCGGTTAGCACAGATACGCAGTATTTT. It translates to CASSVAVSTDTQYF.

This clonotype was found many times. The chain is built from TRBV20-1 and TRBJ2-3; 8 bases align to TRBD2. Trimming took 6 bases from V and 1 from J; bases not matched to a gene: 3. CDR1 and CDR2 (germline): DFQATT, SNEGSKA (reference sequence). CDR3 length equals 13 residues. This CDR3 is CSAKAGGTDTQYF. CDR3 bases: TGCAGTGCGAAAGCGGGGGGCACAGATACGCAGTATTTT.

This clonotype was observed a handful of times. The chain is built from TRBV20-1 and TRBJ2-7; 11 bases agree with TRBD2. The V gene's germline CDR1 is DFQATT and CDR2 SNEGSKA (reference sequence). This CDR3 spans 14 amino acids. V dropped 3 bases and J dropped 5; count of bases not matched to a gene: 6. Written as DNA, the CDR3 is TGCAGTGCTAGTGAAACTAGCGGGAGACACGAGCAGTACTTC. It is translated as CSASETSGRHEQYF.

About this clonotype: This is likely a read error, given that the CDR3 carries no conserved phenylalanine or tryptophan at its end. V and J are TRBV3-1 and TRBJ1-1; D is unresolved. Germline V gives CDR1 LGHDT, CDR2 YNNKEL (reference sequence). CDR3 length: 12 amino acids. V was trimmed by 0 bases and J by 3 bases, leaving 2 bases between them. This CDR3 reads CASSQDHTEAFV. Written as DNA, the CDR3 is TGTGCCAGCAGCCAAGACCACACTGAAGCTTTCGTT.

The chain employs TRBV12-3 or TRBV12-4 and TRBJ2-1, with 8 bases that match TRBD1. The CDR3 runs 14 residues. Trimming cost V 3 bases and J 7 bases; bases outside gene matches: 5. The CDR3 is CASSFQGARNEQFF. As DNA, the CDR3 is TGTGCCAGCAGTTTCCAGGGGGCGCGGAATGAGCAGTTCTTC.

This clonotype was detected ten times or more. The V and J genes are TRBV6-5 and TRBJ1-5; TRBD1 matches at 10 bases. Germline V gene lookup returns CDR1 MNHEY and CDR2 SVGAGI. V lost 1 base to trimming and J lost 2 bases; unmatched junction nucleotides: 11. This CDR3 comprises 19 residues. DNA for the CDR3: TGTGCCAGCAGTTACTTCCCGGGACAGGGGCAGTATGGCAATCAGCCCCAGCATTTT. The encoded protein is CASSYFPGQGQYGNQPQHF.

The V gene is TRBV10-3, the J gene TRBJ1-1; D is perhaps TRBD1 (6 bases). CDR3 length: 15 residues. The ends were cut back, 6 bases at V and 1 base at J, with 15 bases in the middle. The germline CDR1 and CDR2 sequences are ENHRY and SYGVKD. The CDR3 sequence is CAIRRGGGKNTEAFF. The CDR3 DNA reads TGTGCCATCAGGAGGGGGGGAGGGAAGAACACTGAAGCTTTCTTT.